The 8 T cell receptor beta chains presented below share a single source sample, sequenced in a study of cytomegalovirus exposure and HLA in healthy donors. Primers for the PCR totalled 60 Vbeta and 13 Jbeta. Only in-frame clones appear in the TCRdb table, and some are missing; sequencing was by immunoSEQ multiplex PCR. The sample shows more than 75,000 clones, around three quarters of them seen only once. Sequencing input: PBMCs. Receptors were obtained from a man aged 30 to 45 in good health and CMV-seronegative.

This clone was found a few times. J is TRBJ2-5 and V is TRBV7-9; D might be TRBD2 (6 bases). Germline CDR1 is SEHNR and CDR2 is FQNEAQ (reference sequence). CDR3 length: 14 residues. V gave up 1 base and J gave up 1 base, with 7 bases separating them. The CDR3 protein is CASSLVSGQETQYF. The DNA for the CDR3 is TGTGCCAGCAGCTTAGTTAGCGGCCAAGAGACCCAGTACTTC.

This clone was counted once. V is TRBV19 and J is TRBJ2-4; D is possibly TRBD2 (6 bases). Looked up from germline, CDR1 is LNHDA and CDR2 is SQIVND (reference sequence). The CDR3 runs 17 residues. V lost 1 base, J lost 0 bases, and 13 bases lay in between. This CDR3 is CASSIGVAGIAKNIQYF. The CDR3 nucleotides read TGTGCCAGTAGTATAGGTGTGGCGGGGATAGCCAAAAACATTCAGTACTTC.

The chain couples TRBV19 to TRBJ1-4; TRBD1 matches 7 bases. CDR3 length: 15 residues. V shed 6 bases, J shed 7 bases, and the junction held 11 bases outside the gene matches. The germline CDR1 and CDR2 sequences are LNHDA and SQIVND (reference sequence). CDR3 sequence: CASRDPGTVGEKLFF. In DNA, the CDR3 is TGTGCCAGTAGGGACCCCGGGACAGTGGGTGAAAAACTGTTTTTT.

This clone was recorded a few times. This chain joins TRBV27 and TRBJ1-6, with D tentatively TRBD1 (6 bases). This CDR3 comprises 13 residues. With 4 bases removed from V and 12 bases from J, the gap between germline ends came to 13 bases. Germline CDR1 reads MNHEY; CDR2 reads SMNVEV (reference sequence). CDR3 sequence (DNA): TGTGCCAGCAGTTCCTCGACAGGCGGACCCCTCCACTTT. Protein product: CASSSSTGGPLHF.

This clone occurred a few times. CDR3 DNA: TGTGCCAGTACTAACGACAGGGACTATCAGCCCCAGCATTTT. Translating it yields CASTNDRDYQPQHF. This chain connects TRBV19 to TRBJ1-5, with 7 nucleotides matching TRBD1. The junction had 8 bases not matched to a gene; V was cut back by 7 bases and J by 5 bases. CDR1 and CDR2 (germline): LNHDA, SQIVND (reference sequence). This CDR3 region has 14 residues.

The chain carries TRBV5-4 and TRBJ2-3; 11 nucleotides agree with TRBD2. The germline gives CDR1 SGHNT, CDR2 YYREEE (reference sequence). This CDR3 is 16 amino acids long. Trimming took 3 bases from V and 3 from J; bases not matched to a gene: 6. CDR3 sequence: CASSSTSGALTDTQYF. In DNA form, the CDR3 reads TGTGCCAGCAGCTCGACTAGCGGGGCCCTTACAGATACGCAGTATTTT.

V gene TRBV10-3 combines with J gene TRBJ1-2; D remains ambiguous. From germline, CDR1 is ENHRY and CDR2 SYGVKD. Deletions cut 4 bases from V and 6 bases from J, with 15 bases between. The CDR3 is 14 amino acids. The CDR3 reads CAISGSSGIDGYTF. The CDR3 DNA is TGTGCCATCAGTGGGAGTTCGGGTATCGATGGCTACACCTTC.

J is TRBJ2-5 and V is TRBV4-1; possibly TRBD2 for D (5 bases). With 3 bases removed from V and 2 bases from J, the gap between germline ends came to 13 bases. The CDR3 is 15 residues long. The V gene's germline CDR1 is MGHRA and CDR2 YSYEKL. Here the CDR3 reads CASSQRDSSQETQYF. In nucleotides, the CDR3 is TGCGCCAGCAGCCAGAGGGATTCCTCTCAAGAGACCCAGTACTTC.